A single sample is the source of the 26 T cell receptor beta chains below, sequenced in a study of spatial heterogeneity in lung cancer. TCRdb re-analysed the 5' RACE reads in MiXCR, keeping a single row per CDR3 protein. The table lists 48,000 or so distinct CDR3 sequences, approximately 5.7% of them singletons. Time point: sample taken at primary tumor resection. The sample here was PBMCs, taken at surgery. These receptors were collected from a male donor with early-stage non-small cell lung cancer.

This clonotype was counted between two and nine times. This chain connects TRBV5-4 to TRBJ1-1; TRBD1 matches at 7 bases. The trim removed 7 bases at V and 2 bases at J, leaving 8 bases unmatched. CDR3 length: 14 amino acids. Germline V gives CDR1 SGHNT, CDR2 YYREEE (reference sequence). DNA for the CDR3: TGTGCCAGCTCAAAGCGGGACAGCAACACTGAAGCTTTCTTT. Amino acid sequence: CASSKRDSNTEAFF.

This clonotype was picked up many times. V and J are TRBV5-1 and TRBJ2-7; TRBD1 agrees at 9 bases. CDR1 SGHRS and CDR2 YFSETQ come from the germline V gene. CDR3 length equals 13 residues. Trimming removed 4 bases from V and 6 bases from J; junction bases left unmatched: 5. For the CDR3, the DNA is TGCGCCAGCAGCCGGGACAGGGCGTCCGAGCAGTACTTC. Amino acids: CASSRDRASEQYF.

This clonotype was seen many times. The rearrangement uses TRBV23-1 and TRBJ2-2, with D uncertain. TRBV23-1 is recorded as an ORF, its role being uncertain. Trimming took off 3 bases at V and 3 bases at J, with 8 bases between the two ends. This CDR3 region has 14 residues. The DNA of the CDR3 is TGCGCCAGCAGTCATGTTGGAGACACCGGGGAGCTGTTTTTT. Protein product: CASSHVGDTGELFF.

This clonotype was detected ten times or more. The gene calls are TRBV5-1 and TRBJ2-5; 14 bases line up with TRBD2. V trimming: 4 bases; J trimming: 4 bases; junction bases outside the gene matches: 3. CDR1 and CDR2 (germline): SGHRS, YFSETQ. This CDR3 is built from 15 residues. The DNA for the CDR3 is TGCGCCAGCAGCCACGGACTAGCGGGAGGAGAGACCCAGTACTTC. This gives the protein CASSHGLAGGETQYF.

The rearrangement joins TRBV28 to TRBJ1-6, with 7 bases matching TRBD1. With 7 bases clipped from V and 11 bases from J, the junction kept 2 bases outside the gene matches. The CDR3 extends over 11 amino acids. CDR1 is MDHEN, CDR2 SYDVKM, per germline. In DNA, the CDR3 is TGTGCCAGCACAGGGGGGACACCCCTCCACTTT. This encodes CASTGGTPLHF.

This clonotype was observed many times. This chain joins TRBV6-2 or TRBV6-3 and TRBJ2-7, with a tentative D call TRBD2 (6 bases). CDR1 and CDR2 from the germline V gene are MNHEY and SVGEGT. The CDR3 extends over 17 amino acids. With 0 bases removed from V and 0 bases from J, the gap between germline ends came to 15 bases. Here the CDR3 reads CASSYSIGSGSSYEQYF. CDR3 nucleotides: TGTGCCAGCAGTTACTCGATCGGTTCCGGGAGCTCCTACGAGCAGTACTTC.

This clonotype was observed a few times. CDR3 bases: TGCAGTGCTAGACAGGATCAAGAGACCCAGTACTTC. Protein sequence: CSARQDQETQYF. V usage is TRBV20-1 and J usage is TRBJ2-5; D remains unclear. This CDR3 contains 12 residues. Germline V gene lookup returns CDR1 DFQATT and CDR2 SNEGSKA (reference sequence). With 2 bases removed from V and 2 bases from J, the gap between germline ends came to 6 bases.

This clonotype appeared many times. The chain uses TRBV25-1 and TRBJ2-7; D remains ambiguous. This CDR3 is built from 12 residues. With 5 bases removed from V and 4 bases from J, the gap between germline ends came to 9 bases. CDR1 is MGHDK, CDR2 SYGVNS, per germline. Written as DNA, the CDR3 is TGTGCCAGCAGTATAGTCGGGTACGAGCAGTACTTC. This translates into CASSIVGYEQYF.

This clonotype came up many times. Mismatch with germline at one junction end may stem from a read error. The chain joins TRBV7-7 to TRBJ2-1, with no clear D. Germline V gene lookup returns CDR1 SSHAT and CDR2 FNYEAQ (reference sequence). This CDR3 region has 13 residues. CDR3 coding DNA: TGTGCTAGCAGCTACGGGTTGGGGTTTGAGCAGTTCTTC. It translates to CASSYGLGFEQFF.

This clonotype was counted at least ten times. The chain links TRBV6-6 to TRBJ2-5; D not certain. Germline V gene data show CDR1 as MNHNY and CDR2 as SVGAGI (reference sequence). V was clipped by 2 bases and J by 2 bases, with 12 bases between them. CDR3 length: 15 amino acids. For the CDR3, the DNA is TGTGCCAGCAGTTACGATGCTGGGGTGCAAGAGACCCAGTACTTC. The encoded protein is CASSYDAGVQETQYF.

This chain uses TRBV11-2 with TRBJ1-1; D possibly corresponds to TRBD1 (5 bases). The CDR3 is made up of 20 amino acids. The V gene lost 0 bases and the J gene lost 6 bases, with 29 bases spanning the gap. Germline CDR1 is SGHAT and CDR2 is FQNNGV. The CDR3 is CASSLDLRGVSDGLSPEAFF. The CDR3 DNA sequence: TGTGCCAGCAGCTTAGATCTAAGGGGTGTGTCGGACGGGTTAAGTCCTGAAGCTTTCTTT. The full variable domain, with the rest looked up from reference TRBV11-2 and TRBJ1-1, is EAGVAQSPRYKIIEKRQSVAFWCNPISGHATLYWYQQILGQGPKLLIQFQNNGVVDDSQLPKDRFSAERLKGVDSTLKIQPAKLEDSAVYLCASSLDLRGVSDGLSPEAFFGQGTRLTVV.

This clonotype was observed at least ten times. The chain combines TRBV5-6 with TRBJ1-1, with a tentative D call TRBD1 (6 bases). In germline, CDR1 is SGHDT, CDR2 YYEEEE. This CDR3 spans 15 amino acids. V was pared by 1 base and J by 1 base, with 11 bases between. CDR3 in amino acids: CASSLPGQTNTEAFF. For the CDR3, the DNA is TGTGCCAGCAGCTTGCCTGGACAGACGAACACTGAAGCTTTCTTT. The whole variable domain, filled in from reference TRBV5-6 and TRBJ1-1, reads DAGVTQSPTHLIKTRGQQVTLRCSPKSGHDTVSWYQQALGQGPQFIFQYYEEEERQRGNFPDRFSGHQFPNYSSELNVNALLLGDSALYLCASSLPGQTNTEAFFGQGTRLTVV.

This clonotype occurred many times. The chain joins TRBV11-2 to TRBJ2-3; D possibly corresponds to TRBD2 (5 bases). The CDR3 spans 16 residues. Germline CDR1 SGHAT, CDR2 FQNNGV. Trimming cost V 5 bases and J 1 base, with 16 bases left between them. The CDR3 loop is CASSTWTGRGTDTQYF. The CDR3 bases are TGTGCCAGCAGCACTTGGACGGGAAGGGGCACAGATACGCAGTATTTT.

This clonotype was observed a few times. Without the conserved terminal phenylalanine or tryptophan, this CDR3 likely stems from a read error. The chain is built from TRBV12-3 or TRBV12-4 and TRBJ1-2; no firm D call. This CDR3 is 13 amino acids long. Trimming took 5 bases from V and 8 from J, leaving 15 bases between them. CDR3 region: CASSPAGGGGYTL. The DNA of the CDR3 is TGTGCCAGCAGTCCCGCCGGAGGCGGAGGCTACACCTTA.

The chain couples TRBV19 to TRBJ2-6; D unclear. The germline V gene encodes CDR1 LNHDA and CDR2 SQIVND (reference sequence). This CDR3 is built from 14 residues. V was shortened by 5 bases and J by 7 bases, with 12 bases between the two germline ends. The chain's CDR3 is CASSGAVGANVLTF. The CDR3 nucleotides read TGTGCCAGTAGTGGCGCCGTGGGAGCCAACGTCCTGACTTTC.

This clonotype was seen more than once but under ten times. This clone may be a read error of a much larger clone one base away. The chain carries TRBV6-1 and TRBJ1-6; possible D gene TRBD1, 6 bases. Germline V gives CDR1 MNHNS, CDR2 SASEGT. CDR3 size: 14 residues. The CDR3 region has the DNA TGTGCCAGCAGTGGGACAGTCTACAATTCACCCCTCCGCTTT. Translating it yields CASSGTVYNSPLRF.

This clonotype was recorded many times. V and J are TRBV4-3 and TRBJ2-6, with 10 bases that match TRBD1. This CDR3 has 16 residues. The trim removed 0 bases at V and 9 bases at J, leaving 5 bases unmatched. Germline CDR1 reads LGHNA; CDR2 reads YSLEER. CDR3 nucleotide sequence: TGCGCCAGCAGCCAAGATGGGGGACAGGGGTACAACGTCCTGACTTTC. It encodes CASSQDGGQGYNVLTF.

This chain connects TRBV11-2 to TRBJ1-5; D is undetermined. CDR1 and CDR2 (germline): SGHAT, FQNNGV. V was pared by 2 bases and J by 0 bases, with 11 bases between. This CDR3 region has 16 residues. The CDR3 coding sequence is TGTGCCAGCAGCTTAAGGCCAGACAATAGCAATCAGCCCCAGCATTTT. Translated, it gives CASSLRPDNSNQPQHF. The full variable domain, with the rest looked up from reference TRBV11-2 and TRBJ1-5, is EAGVAQSPRYKIIEKRQSVAFWCNPISGHATLYWYQQILGQGPKLLIQFQNNGVVDDSQLPKDRFSAERLKGVDSTLKIQPAKLEDSAVYLCASSLRPDNSNQPQHFGDGTRLSIL.

This clonotype was seen at least ten times. The chain links TRBV20-1 to TRBJ1-1; D remains ambiguous. The CDR3 contains 12 residues. Germline CDR1 DFQATT, CDR2 SNEGSKA (reference sequence). V was clipped by 4 bases and J by 3 bases, with 9 bases between them. The CDR3 is CSAKVADTEAFF. For the CDR3, the DNA is TGCAGTGCTAAAGTGGCAGACACTGAAGCTTTCTTT.

This clonotype was seen repeatedly, ten times or more. This chain uses TRBV20-1 with TRBJ2-1; 13 bases fit TRBD2. Germline assignment: CDR1 DFQATT and CDR2 SNEGSKA (reference sequence). V lost 6 bases, J lost 2 bases, and 4 bases stayed unmatched. This CDR3 has 15 amino acids. The CDR3 DNA is TGCAGTGCAACTAGCGGGAGGGCCGCCTACAATGAGCAGTTCTTC. Translating it yields CSATSGRAAYNEQFF.

This clonotype was recorded at least ten times. This rearrangement joins TRBV20-1 to TRBJ2-2, with D possibly TRBD1 on 6 matching bases. Looked up from germline, CDR1 is DFQATT and CDR2 is SNEGSKA (reference sequence). V gave up 3 bases and J gave up 5 bases, with 10 bases separating them. CDR3 length equals 13 residues. CDR3: CSASRGGTGELFF. In nucleotides, the CDR3 is TGCAGTGCTAGTAGAGGGGGAACCGGGGAGCTGTTTTTT.

The chain combines TRBV18 with TRBJ2-3, with D perhaps matching TRBD2 (6 bases). CDR3 length: 14 residues. The V end was cut by 7 bases, the J end by 0 bases, with 11 bases between. Germline CDR1 reads KGHSH; CDR2 reads LQKENI. CDR3 loop: CASFAGTSTDTQYF. Here the CDR3 DNA reads TGTGCCAGCTTTGCCGGGACTAGCACAGATACGCAGTATTTT.

This clonotype came up many times. DNA for the CDR3: TGTGCCAGCAGCTTTCGTACAGGGACGAACACTGAAGCTTTCTTT. This encodes CASSFRTGTNTEAFF. This chain uses TRBV7-2 with TRBJ1-1; possibly TRBD1 for D (6 bases). The V gene's germline CDR1 is SGHTA and CDR2 FQGNSA. CDR3 length: 15 amino acids. Trimming shortened V by 3 bases and J by 1 base, and 12 bases separated the two germline ends.

This clonotype was recorded many times. V usage is TRBV7-9 and J usage is TRBJ2-7; D is ambiguous. The V end lost 5 bases, the J end lost 2 bases, and 13 bases lay between the germline ends. CDR1 SEHNR and CDR2 FQNEAQ come from the germline V gene (reference sequence). The CDR3 loop spans 14 amino acids. CDR3 in DNA: TGTGCCAGCAGCCAGACCCGACCCCCCTACGAGCAGTACTTC. It specifies CASSQTRPPYEQYF.

Ten or more counts support this clonotype. This chain uses TRBV12-3 or TRBV12-4 with TRBJ2-5; possible D gene TRBD2, 6 bases. Between the trimmed V and J ends, which lost 5 bases and 4 bases, there was a span of 20 bases. The CDR3 consists of 16 residues. CDR3 loop: CASSPGYGSMVETQYF. CDR3 sequence (DNA): TGTGCCAGCAGTCCTGGTTACGGGAGTATGGTAGAGACCCAGTACTTC.

This clonotype was recorded many times. The chain recombines TRBV6-5 with TRBJ2-1; 9 positions match TRBD1. The germline V gene encodes CDR1 MNHEY and CDR2 SVGAGI. This CDR3 has 15 residues. J lost 4 bases, V lost 6 bases, and 7 bases had no gene match. The CDR3 sequence: CASRPGTGSYNEQFF. The DNA for the CDR3 is TGTGCCAGCAGGCCCGGGACAGGGTCATACAATGAGCAGTTCTTC.